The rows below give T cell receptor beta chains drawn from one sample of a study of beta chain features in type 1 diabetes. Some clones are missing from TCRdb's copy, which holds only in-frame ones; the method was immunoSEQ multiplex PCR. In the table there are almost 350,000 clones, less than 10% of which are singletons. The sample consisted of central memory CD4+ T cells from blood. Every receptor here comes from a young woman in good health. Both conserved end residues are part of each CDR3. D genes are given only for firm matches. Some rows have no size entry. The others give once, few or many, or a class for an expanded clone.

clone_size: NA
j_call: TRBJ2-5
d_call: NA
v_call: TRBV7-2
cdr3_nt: TGTGCCAGCAGCTTAGTACGCCGTCCGGAGACCCAGTACTTC
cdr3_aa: CASSLVRRPETQYF

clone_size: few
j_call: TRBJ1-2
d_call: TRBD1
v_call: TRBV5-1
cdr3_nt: TGCGCCAGCAGCTTTTCTGTAGCCGGACAGGGCCATGGCTACACCTTC
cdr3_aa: CASSFSVAGQGHGYTF

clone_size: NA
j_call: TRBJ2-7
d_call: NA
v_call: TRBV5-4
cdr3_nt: TGTGCCAGCAGCTTAGAAGGCCACAGTATCTACGAGCAGTACTTC
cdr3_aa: CASSLEGHSIYEQYF

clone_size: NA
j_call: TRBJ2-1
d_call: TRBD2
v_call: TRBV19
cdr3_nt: TGTGCCAGTAGTATGCCCAGGACTAGCGGAAACAATGAGCAGTTCTTC
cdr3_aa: CASSMPRTSGNNEQFF

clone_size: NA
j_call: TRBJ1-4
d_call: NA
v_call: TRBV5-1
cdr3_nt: TGCGCCAGCAGCTTGGGGCGCCCTAATGAAAAACTGTTTTTT
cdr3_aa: CASSLGRPNEKLFF

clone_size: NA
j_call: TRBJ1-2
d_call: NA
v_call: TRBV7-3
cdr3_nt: TGTGCCAGCAGCCCTTTGCCTCGGACAGCTAACTATGGCTACACCTTC
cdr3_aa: CASSPLPRTANYGYTF

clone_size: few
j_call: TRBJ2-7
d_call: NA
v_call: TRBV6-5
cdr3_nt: TGTGCCAGCAGTCTTAGGGACCGCTTGGGGTACGAGCAGTACTTC
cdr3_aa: CASSLRDRLGYEQYF

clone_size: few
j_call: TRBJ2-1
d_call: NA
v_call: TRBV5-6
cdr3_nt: TGTGCCAGCAGCTTGGGTCGAGCGGATACCTACAATGAGCAGTTCTTC
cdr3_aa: CASSLGRADTYNEQFF

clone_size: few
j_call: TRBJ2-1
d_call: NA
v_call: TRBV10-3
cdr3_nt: TGTGCCATCAGCCCGACGCTCGGGACCGAATACAATGAGCAGTTCTTC
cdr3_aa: CAISPTLGTEYNEQFF

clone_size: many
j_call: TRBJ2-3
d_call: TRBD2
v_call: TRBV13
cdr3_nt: TGTGCCAGCAGCTTACGGGCGGGAGTCACAGATACGCAGTATTTT
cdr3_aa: CASSLRAGVTDTQYF

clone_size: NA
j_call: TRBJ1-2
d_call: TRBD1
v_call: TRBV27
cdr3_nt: TGTGCCAGCTCAATTCAGGGGGGAAGTAACTATGGCTACACCTTC
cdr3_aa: CASSIQGGSNYGYTF

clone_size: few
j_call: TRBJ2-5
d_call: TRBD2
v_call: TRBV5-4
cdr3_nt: TGTGCCAGCAGCAGGGGGACTAGCGGGCGAACGGAGACCCAGTACTTC
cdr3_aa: CASSRGTSGRTETQYF

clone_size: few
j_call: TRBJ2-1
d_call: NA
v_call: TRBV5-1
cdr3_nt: TGCGCCAGCAACTACCCTAGGGGGGAGCAGTTCTTC
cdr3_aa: CASNYPRGEQFF

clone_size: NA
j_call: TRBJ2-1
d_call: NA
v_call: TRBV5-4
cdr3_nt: TGTGCCAGCAGCACTGGTGTGGGGAATGTGTACAATGAGCAGTTCTTC
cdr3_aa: CASSTGVGNVYNEQFF

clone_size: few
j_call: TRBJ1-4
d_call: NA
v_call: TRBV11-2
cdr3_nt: TGTGCCAGCAGCTTAGTCGCCACAACCCTAACAGGCGGCGAAAAACTGTTTTTT
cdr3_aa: CASSLVATTLTGGEKLFF

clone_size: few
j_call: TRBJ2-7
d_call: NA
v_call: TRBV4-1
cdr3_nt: TGCGCCAGCAGCAGACAGGGAGGGTACGAGCAGTACTTC
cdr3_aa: CASSRQGGYEQYF

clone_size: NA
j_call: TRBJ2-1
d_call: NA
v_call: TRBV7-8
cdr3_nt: TGTGCCAGCAGCTTAGCGGGTTGGTACAATGAGCAGTTCTTC
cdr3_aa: CASSLAGWYNEQFF

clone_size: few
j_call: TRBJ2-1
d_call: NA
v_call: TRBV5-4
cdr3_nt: TGTGCCAGCAGCTTTGTAGGCGGGACATACAATGAGCAGTTCTTC
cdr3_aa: CASSFVGGTYNEQFF

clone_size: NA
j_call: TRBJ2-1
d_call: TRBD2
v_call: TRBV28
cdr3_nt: TGTGCCAGCAGTTTCTGGAGCGGGAGGGCCCATGAGCAGTTCTTC
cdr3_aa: CASSFWSGRAHEQFF

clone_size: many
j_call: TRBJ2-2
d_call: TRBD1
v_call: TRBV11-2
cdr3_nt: TGTGCCAGCAGCACTGGACAGGGTGGGGAGCTGTTTTTT
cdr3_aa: CASSTGQGGELFF

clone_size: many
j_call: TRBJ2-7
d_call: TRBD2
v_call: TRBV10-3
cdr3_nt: TGTGCCATCAGTGAGCCTAGCGGGGGCCGGTCCTACGAGCAGTACTTC
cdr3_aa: CAISEPSGGRSYEQYF

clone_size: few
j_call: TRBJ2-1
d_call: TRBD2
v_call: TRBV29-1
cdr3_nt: TGCAGCGTTTCCCACTTAGCGGGAGCCCCTTCCTACAATGAGCAGTTCTTC
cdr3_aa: CSVSHLAGAPSYNEQFF

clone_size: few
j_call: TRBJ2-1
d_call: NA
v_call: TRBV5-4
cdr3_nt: TGCGCCAGCAGCCAGACGAAGGACGAGAGGTACAATGAGCAGTTCTTC
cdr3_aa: CASSQTKDERYNEQFF

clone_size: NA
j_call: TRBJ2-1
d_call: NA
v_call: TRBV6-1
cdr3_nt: TGTGCCAGCAGTGAAGCTGGTTGGGACAATGAGCAGTTCTTC
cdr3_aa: CASSEAGWDNEQFF

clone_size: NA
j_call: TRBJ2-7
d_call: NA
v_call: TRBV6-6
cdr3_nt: TGTGCCAGCAGTAACTCCAGGGATAGACTCGAGCAGTACTTC
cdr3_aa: CASSNSRDRLEQYF

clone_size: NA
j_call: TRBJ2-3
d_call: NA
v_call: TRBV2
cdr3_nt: TGTGCCAGCAGTGAACACGACACCGCTCCCTCGGATTTT
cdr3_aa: CASSEHDTAPSDF

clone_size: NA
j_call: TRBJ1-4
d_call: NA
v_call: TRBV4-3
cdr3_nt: TGCGCCAGCAGCCCAGAACCAGGGCTCGTTGGGGAAAAACTGTTTTTT
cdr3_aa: CASSPEPGLVGEKLFF

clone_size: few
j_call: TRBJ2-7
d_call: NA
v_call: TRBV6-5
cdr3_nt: TGTGCCAGCAGTTACTCGATCGACAGCTACGAGCAGTACTTC
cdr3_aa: CASSYSIDSYEQYF

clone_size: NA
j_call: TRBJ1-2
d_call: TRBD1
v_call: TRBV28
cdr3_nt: TGTGCCAGCGGGACAGTCTATGGCTACACCTTC
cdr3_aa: CASGTVYGYTF

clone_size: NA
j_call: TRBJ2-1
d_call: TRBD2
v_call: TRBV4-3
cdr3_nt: TGCGCCAGCAGGGGACTAGCGGAGGGGGATGAGCAGTTCTTC
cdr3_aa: CASRGLAEGDEQFF

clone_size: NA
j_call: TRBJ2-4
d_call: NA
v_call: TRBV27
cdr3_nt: TGTGCCAGCAGGGATTTCGCCAAAAACATTCAGTACTTC
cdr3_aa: CASRDFAKNIQYF

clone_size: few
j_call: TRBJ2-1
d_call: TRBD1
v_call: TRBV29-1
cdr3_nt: TGCAGCGTTGTTTGGTGGGGACAGGGCCCCACCGGCTCCTACAATGAGCAGTTCTTC
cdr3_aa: CSVVWWGQGPTGSYNEQFF

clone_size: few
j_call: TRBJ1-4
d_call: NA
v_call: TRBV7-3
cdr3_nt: TGTGCCAGCAGCATGGGATTGGGGCGCGGTGAAAAACTGTTTTTT
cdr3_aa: CASSMGLGRGEKLFF

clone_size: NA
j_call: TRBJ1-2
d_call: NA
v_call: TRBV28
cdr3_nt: TGTGCCAGCAGCGACCGTCCTTCTGGCTACACCTTC
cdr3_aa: CASSDRPSGYTF

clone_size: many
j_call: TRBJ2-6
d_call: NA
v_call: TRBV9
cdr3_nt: TGTGCCAGCAGCGTAGATGGCGGCCTCTCTGGGGCCAACGTCCTGACTTTC
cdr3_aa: CASSVDGGLSGANVLTF

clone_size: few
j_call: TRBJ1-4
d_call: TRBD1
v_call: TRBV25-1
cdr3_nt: TGTGCCAGCAGAGGGACAGCAGGAGGGGAAAAACTGTTTTTT
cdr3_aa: CASRGTAGGEKLFF

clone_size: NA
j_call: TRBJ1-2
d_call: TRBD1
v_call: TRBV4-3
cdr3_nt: TGCGCCAGCAGCCAAACAGGACAGGGTTTCTATGGCTACACCTTC
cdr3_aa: CASSQTGQGFYGYTF

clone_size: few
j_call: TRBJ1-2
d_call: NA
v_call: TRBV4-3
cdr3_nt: TGCGCCAGCAGCCAAGAGACAGAAGCTAACTATGGCTACACCTTC
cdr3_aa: CASSQETEANYGYTF

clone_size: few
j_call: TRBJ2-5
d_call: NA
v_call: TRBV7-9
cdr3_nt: TGTGCCAGCAGCTTAAGGACCATCCCAGAGACCCAGTACTTC
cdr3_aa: CASSLRTIPETQYF

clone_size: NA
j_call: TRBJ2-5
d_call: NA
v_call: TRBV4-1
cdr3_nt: TGCGCCAGCAGCCAAGAACTCCCCAAGGAGACCCAGTACTTC
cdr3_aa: CASSQELPKETQYF

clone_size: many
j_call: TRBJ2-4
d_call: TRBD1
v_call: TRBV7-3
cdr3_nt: TGTGCCAGCAGCTCTACGACACAGGGGAATCAGTACTTC
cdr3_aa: CASSSTTQGNQYF

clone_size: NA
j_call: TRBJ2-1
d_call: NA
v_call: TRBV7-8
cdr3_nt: TGTGCCAGCAGCTTAGCGAGGGCCCCGAGCTCCTACAATGAGCAGTTCTTC
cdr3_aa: CASSLARAPSSYNEQFF

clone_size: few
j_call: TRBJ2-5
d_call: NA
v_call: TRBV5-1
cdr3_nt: TGCGCCAGCAGCTTGGTGCTGTCAGGCGGGATGGAGACCCAGTACTTC
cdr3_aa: CASSLVLSGGMETQYF

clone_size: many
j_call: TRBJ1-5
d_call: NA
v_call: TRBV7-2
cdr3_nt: TGTGCCAGCAGCTTAGAGGCAGGGAATCAGCCCCAGCATTTT
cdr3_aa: CASSLEAGNQPQHF

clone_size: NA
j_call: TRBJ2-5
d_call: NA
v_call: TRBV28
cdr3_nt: TGTGCCAGCAGGTTAGGGGGACGGGAGACCCAGTACTTC
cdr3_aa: CASRLGGRETQYF

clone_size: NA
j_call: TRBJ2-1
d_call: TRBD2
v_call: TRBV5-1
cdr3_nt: TGCGCCAGCAGCTTCGCGGGAGAGCGGTTGAATGAGCAGTTCTTC
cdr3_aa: CASSFAGERLNEQFF

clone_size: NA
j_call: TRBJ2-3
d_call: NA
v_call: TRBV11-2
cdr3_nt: TGTGCCAGCAGCTTATCCTGGACAGATACGCAGTATTTT
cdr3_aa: CASSLSWTDTQYF

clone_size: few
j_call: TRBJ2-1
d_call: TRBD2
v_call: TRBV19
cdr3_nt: TGTGCCAGTAGTATTGATAGCGGGAGTAACTATGAGCAGTTCTTC
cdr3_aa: CASSIDSGSNYEQFF